This TCR beta chain was captured in a study of shared clonotypes between healthy human individuals. Study information: Donors had three CD4 naive, three CD4 memory, two CD8 naive and one CD8 memory plate apiece.

Worth noting for this clone: The antigen is undetermined.

The length of the CDR3 is 15 residues. In germline, CDR1 is MDHEN, CDR2 SYDVKM. The V end was cut by 4 bases, the J end by 1 base, with 14 bases between. Study observations and caveats: Some naive CD4 clonotypes, around 5%, turned up in common across several donors. Generally, naive subsets (rather than memory subsets) showed larger estimated richness.

The method was immunoSEQ multiplex PCR; TCRdb's version includes in-frame clones alone and lacks a portion of them. The table lists about 2.4 million clones, 93% of them singletons. The clonotype comes from a man aged 18 to 29 in good health. Some clones in this sample may be carry-over from other donors' samples. This chain joins TRBV28 and TRBJ2-7; tentatively, D is TRBD2 (6 bases). The sequencing input was naive CD4+ T cells from PBMCs. The sample's subset: CD45RA+ positively selected. CDR3 DNA: TGTGCCAGCAGTTCCCCTTCTAGCGATTCCTACGAGCAGTACTTC. Its translation is CASSSPSSDSYEQYF.